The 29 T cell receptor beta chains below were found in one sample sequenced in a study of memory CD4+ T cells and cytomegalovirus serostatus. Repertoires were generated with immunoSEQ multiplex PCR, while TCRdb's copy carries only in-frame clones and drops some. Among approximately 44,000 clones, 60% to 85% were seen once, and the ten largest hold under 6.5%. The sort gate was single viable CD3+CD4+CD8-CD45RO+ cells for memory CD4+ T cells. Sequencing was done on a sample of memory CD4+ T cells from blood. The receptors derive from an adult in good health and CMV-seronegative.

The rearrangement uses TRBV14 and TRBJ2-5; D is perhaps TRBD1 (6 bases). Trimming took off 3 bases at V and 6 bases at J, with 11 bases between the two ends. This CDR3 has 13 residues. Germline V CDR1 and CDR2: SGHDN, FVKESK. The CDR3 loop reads CASSQGAIKTQYF. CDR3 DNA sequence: TGTGCCAGCAGCCAGGGGGCGATTAAGACCCAGTACTTC.

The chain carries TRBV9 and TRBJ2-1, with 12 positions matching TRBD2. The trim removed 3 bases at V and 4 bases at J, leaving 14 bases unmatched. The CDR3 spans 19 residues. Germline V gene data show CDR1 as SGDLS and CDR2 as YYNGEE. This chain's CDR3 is CASSAPGTSGPLVYNEQFF. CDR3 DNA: TGTGCCAGCAGCGCCCCCGGGACTAGCGGGCCCCTTGTTTACAATGAGCAGTTCTTC.

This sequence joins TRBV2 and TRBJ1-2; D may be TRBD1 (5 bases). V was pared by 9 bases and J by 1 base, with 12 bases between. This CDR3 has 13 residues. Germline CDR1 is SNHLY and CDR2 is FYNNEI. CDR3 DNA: TGTGCCAGTAAGGACACGTTTAACTATGGCTACACCTTC. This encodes CASKDTFNYGYTF.

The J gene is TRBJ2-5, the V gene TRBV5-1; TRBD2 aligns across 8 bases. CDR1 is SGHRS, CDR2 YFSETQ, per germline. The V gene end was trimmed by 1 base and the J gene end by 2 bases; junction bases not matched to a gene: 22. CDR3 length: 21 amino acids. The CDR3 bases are TGCGCCAGCAGCTTGATATCGGGGCTAGCGGGTAGGATTTCAGATCAAGAGACCCAGTACTTC. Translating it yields CASSLISGLAGRISDQETQYF.

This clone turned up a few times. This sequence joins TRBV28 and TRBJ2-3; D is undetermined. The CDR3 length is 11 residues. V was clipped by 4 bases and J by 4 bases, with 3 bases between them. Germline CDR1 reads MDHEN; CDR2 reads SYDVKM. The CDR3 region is CASSSPDTQYF. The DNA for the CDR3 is TGTGCCAGCAGTTCTCCAGATACGCAGTATTTT. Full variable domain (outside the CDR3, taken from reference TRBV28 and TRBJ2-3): DVKVTQSSRYLVKRTGEKVFLECVQDMDHENMFWYRQDPGLGLRLIYFSYDVKMKEKGDIPEGYSVSREKKERFSLILESASTNQTSMYLCASSSPDTQYFGPGTRLTVL.

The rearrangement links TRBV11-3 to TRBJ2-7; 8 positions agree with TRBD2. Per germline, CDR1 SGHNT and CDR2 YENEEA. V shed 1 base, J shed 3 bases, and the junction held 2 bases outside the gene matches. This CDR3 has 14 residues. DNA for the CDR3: TGTGCCAGCAGCTTAGCGGGAGGGGTCTACGAGCAGTACTTC. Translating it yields CASSLAGGVYEQYF.

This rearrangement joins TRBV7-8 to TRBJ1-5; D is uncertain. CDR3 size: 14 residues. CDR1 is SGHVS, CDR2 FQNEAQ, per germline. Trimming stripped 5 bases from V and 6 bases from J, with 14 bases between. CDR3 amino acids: CASSLGGFFQPQHF. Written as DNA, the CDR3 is TGTGCCAGCAGCCTCGGAGGGTTCTTTCAGCCCCAGCATTTT.

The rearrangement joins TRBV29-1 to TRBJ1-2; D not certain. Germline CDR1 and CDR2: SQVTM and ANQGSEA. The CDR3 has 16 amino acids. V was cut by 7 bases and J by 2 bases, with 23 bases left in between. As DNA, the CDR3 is TGCAGCGCCCAAGGCGGAGTAGGGCTGGGGAACTATGGCTACACCTTC. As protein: CSAQGGVGLGNYGYTF.

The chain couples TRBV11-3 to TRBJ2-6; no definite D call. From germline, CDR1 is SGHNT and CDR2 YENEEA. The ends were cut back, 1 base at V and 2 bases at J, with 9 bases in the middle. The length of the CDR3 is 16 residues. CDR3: CASSLGIDPGANVLTF. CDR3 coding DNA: TGTGCCAGCAGCTTAGGTATAGATCCTGGGGCCAACGTCCTGACTTTC.

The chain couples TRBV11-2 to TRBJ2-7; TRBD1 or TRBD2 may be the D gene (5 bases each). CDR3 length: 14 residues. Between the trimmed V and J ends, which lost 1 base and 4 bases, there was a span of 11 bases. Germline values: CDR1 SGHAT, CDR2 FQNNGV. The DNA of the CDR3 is TGTGCCAGCAGCTTAGCCGGGGCCGCTTACGAGCAGTACTTC. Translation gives CASSLAGAAYEQYF.

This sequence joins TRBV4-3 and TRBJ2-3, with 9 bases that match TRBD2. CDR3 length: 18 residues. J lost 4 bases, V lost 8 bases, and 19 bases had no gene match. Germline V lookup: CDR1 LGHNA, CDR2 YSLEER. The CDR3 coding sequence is TGCGCCAGCGGGCGGCTAGCGGGATACCACCCCCCGGCAGATACGCAGTATTTT. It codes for CASGRLAGYHPPADTQYF.

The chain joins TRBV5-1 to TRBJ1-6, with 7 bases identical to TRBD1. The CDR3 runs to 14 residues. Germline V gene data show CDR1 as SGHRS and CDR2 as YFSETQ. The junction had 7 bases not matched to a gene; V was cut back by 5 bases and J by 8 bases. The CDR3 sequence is CASSEGTVDSPLHF. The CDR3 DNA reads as TGCGCCAGCAGTGAGGGGACAGTTGATTCACCCCTCCACTTT.

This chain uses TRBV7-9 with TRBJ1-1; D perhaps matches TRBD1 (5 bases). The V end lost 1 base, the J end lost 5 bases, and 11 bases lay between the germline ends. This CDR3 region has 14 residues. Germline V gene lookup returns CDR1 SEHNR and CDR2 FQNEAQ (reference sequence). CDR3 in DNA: TGTGCCAGCAGCTTAGGGGGGTTAGGGACTGAAGCTTTCTTT. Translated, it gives CASSLGGLGTEAFF.

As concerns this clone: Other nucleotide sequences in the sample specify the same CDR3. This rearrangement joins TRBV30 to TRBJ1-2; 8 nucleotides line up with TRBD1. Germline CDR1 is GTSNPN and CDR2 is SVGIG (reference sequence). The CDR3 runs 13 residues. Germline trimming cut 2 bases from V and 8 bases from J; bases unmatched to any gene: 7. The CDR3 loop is CAWSRDRPRGYTF. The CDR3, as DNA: TGTGCCTGGAGTCGGGACAGGCCACGAGGCTACACCTTC.

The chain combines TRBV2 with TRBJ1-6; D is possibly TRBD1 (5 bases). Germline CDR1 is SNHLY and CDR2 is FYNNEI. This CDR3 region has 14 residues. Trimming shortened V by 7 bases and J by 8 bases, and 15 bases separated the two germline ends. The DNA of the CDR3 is TGTGCCAGCAAACCAGGGAGGGCGGATTCACCCCTCCACTTT. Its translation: CASKPGRADSPLHF.

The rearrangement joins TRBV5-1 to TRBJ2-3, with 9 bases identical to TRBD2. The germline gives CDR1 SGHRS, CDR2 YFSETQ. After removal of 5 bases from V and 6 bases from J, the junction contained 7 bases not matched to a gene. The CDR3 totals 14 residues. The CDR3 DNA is TGCGCCAGCAGGTCAACTAGCGGGTCTGATACGCAGTATTTT. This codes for CASRSTSGSDTQYF.

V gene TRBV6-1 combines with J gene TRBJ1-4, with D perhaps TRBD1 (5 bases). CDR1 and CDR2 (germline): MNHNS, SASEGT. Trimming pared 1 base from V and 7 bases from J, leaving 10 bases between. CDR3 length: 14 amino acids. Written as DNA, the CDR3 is TGTGCCAGCAGTGAAGTGGGGGGGACTGAAAAACTGTTTTTT. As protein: CASSEVGGTEKLFF.

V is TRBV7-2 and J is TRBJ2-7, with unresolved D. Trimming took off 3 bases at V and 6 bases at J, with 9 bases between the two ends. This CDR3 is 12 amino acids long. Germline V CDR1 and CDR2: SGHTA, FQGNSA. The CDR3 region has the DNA TGTGCCAGCAGCTTGTTCGGTCGCGAGCAGTACTTC. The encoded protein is CASSLFGREQYF.

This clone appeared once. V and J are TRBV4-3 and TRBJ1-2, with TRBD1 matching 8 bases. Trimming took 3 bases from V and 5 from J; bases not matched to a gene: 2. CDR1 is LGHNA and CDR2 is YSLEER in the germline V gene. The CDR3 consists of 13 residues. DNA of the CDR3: TGCGCCAGCAGCCATCGGACAGGGTATGGCTACACCTTC. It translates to CASSHRTGYGYTF.

The CDR3 DNA reads TGTGCCGTCGGGAGGGGGGGCACAGATACGCAGTATTTT. It yields the protein CAVGRGGTDTQYF. The chain is built from TRBV30 and TRBJ2-3; 8 positions agree with TRBD2. Germline CDR1 is GTSNPN and CDR2 is SVGIG (reference sequence). This CDR3 has 13 residues. Trimming at V came to 8 bases and at J to 1 base, leaving 5 bases not matched to a gene.

The CDR3, as DNA: TGTGCCAGCAGCTTAGGTGGGACTAGCGTCTCTAGCACAGATACGCAGTATTTT. It encodes CASSLGGTSVSSTDTQYF. This sequence joins TRBV11-2 and TRBJ2-3; TRBD2 matches 10 bases. This CDR3 region has 18 residues. With V trimmed by 1 base and J by 0 bases, 7 bases remained unmatched. Germline V gene data show CDR1 as SGHAT and CDR2 as FQNNGV. The variable domain in full, completed from reference TRBV11-2 and TRBJ2-3, reads EAGVAQSPRYKIIEKRQSVAFWCNPISGHATLYWYQQILGQGPKLLIQFQNNGVVDDSQLPKDRFSAERLKGVDSTLKIQPAKLEDSAVYLCASSLGGTSVSSTDTQYFGPGTRLTVL.

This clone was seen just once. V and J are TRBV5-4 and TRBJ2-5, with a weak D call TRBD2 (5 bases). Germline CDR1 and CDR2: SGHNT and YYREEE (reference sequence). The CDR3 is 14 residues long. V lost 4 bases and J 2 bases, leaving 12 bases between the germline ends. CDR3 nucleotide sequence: TGTGCCAGCAGCGTCGGACTGGAGCAAGAGACCCAGTACTTC. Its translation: CASSVGLEQETQYF.

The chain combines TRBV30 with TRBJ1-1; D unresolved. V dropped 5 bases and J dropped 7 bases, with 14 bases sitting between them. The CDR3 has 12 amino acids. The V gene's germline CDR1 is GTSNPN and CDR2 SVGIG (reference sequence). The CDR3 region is CAWGRFGGEAFF. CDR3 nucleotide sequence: TGTGCCTGGGGGCGGTTTGGTGGTGAAGCTTTCTTT.

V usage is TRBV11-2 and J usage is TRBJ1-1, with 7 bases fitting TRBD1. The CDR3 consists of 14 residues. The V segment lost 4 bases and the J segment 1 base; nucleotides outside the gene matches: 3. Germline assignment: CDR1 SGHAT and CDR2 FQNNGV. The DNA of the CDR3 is TGTGCCAGCAGCTCGGACAGGACGAACACTGAAGCTTTCTTT. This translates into CASSSDRTNTEAFF.

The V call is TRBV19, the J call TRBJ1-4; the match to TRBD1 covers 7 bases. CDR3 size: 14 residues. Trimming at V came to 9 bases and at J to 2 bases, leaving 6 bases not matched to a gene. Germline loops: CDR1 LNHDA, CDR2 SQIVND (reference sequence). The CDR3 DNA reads TGTGCCAGCTCAAACAGGGGCACTAATGAAAAACTGTTTTTT. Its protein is CASSNRGTNEKLFF.

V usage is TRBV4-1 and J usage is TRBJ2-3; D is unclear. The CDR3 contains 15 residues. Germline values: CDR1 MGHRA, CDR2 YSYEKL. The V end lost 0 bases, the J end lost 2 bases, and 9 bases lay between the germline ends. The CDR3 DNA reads TGCGCCAGCAGCCAAGATGGTGCGGACACAGATACGCAGTATTTT. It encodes CASSQDGADTDTQYF.

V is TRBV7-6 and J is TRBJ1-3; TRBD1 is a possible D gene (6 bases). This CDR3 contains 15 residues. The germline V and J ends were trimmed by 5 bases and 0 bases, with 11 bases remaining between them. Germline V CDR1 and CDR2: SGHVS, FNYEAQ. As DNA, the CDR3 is TGTGCCAGCAGCCGGGAAGGGGGCTCTGGAAACACCATATATTTT. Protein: CASSREGGSGNTIYF. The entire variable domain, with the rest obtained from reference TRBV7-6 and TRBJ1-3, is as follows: GAGVSQSPRYKVTKRGQDVALRCDPISGHVSLYWYRQALGQGPEFLTYFNYEAQQDKSGLPNDRFSAERPEGSISTLTIQRTEQRDSAMYRCASSREGGSGNTIYFGEGSWLTVV.

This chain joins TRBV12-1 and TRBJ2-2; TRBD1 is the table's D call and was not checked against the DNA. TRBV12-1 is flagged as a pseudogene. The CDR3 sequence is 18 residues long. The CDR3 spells CASSFALPGQGKTGELFF. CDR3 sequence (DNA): TGTGCCAGCAGCTTTGCCCTGCCCGGACAGGGGAAAACCGGGGAGCTGTTTTTT.

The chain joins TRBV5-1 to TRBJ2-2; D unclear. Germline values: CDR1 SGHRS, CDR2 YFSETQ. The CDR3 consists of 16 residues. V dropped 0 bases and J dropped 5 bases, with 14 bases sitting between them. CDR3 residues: CASSLDTSFGTGELFF. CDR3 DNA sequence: TGCGCCAGCAGCTTGGATACGAGCTTTGGGACCGGGGAGCTGTTTTTT.